These 32 T cell receptor beta chains were all obtained from the same sample, sequenced in a study of CD8+ T cells in alopecia areata. Investigators isolated RNA and reverse transcribed it into cDNA to act as the sequencing template. This table comes from immunoSEQ multiplex PCR, and its TCRdb copy is limited to in-frame clones, with some not included. The sample contains 110,000 to 150,000 clones, 58% of which appear only once. This sample comprised CD4+ T cells sorted from blood, obtained at week 0. These receptors originate from a human donor with alopecia areata.

V is TRBV15 and J is TRBJ1-5, with D unresolved. Germline CDR1 LNHNV, CDR2 YYDKDF (reference sequence). Trimming left V 0 bases short and J 2 bases short, with 8 bases between. The CDR3 runs to 15 residues. CDR3 sequence: CATSRDWGGNQPQHF. The CDR3 nucleotides are TGTGCCACCAGCAGAGATTGGGGTGGCAATCAGCCCCAGCATTTT.

The chain has TRBV10-3 and TRBJ1-5, with D possibly TRBD1 on 5 matching bases. With 4 bases removed from V and 0 bases from J, the gap between germline ends came to 10 bases. The CDR3 loop spans 15 amino acids. Germline CDR1 reads ENHRY; CDR2 reads SYGVKD. The CDR3 here is CAISGDGYSNQPQHF. The CDR3 DNA reads as TGTGCCATCAGTGGGGACGGGTATAGCAATCAGCCCCAGCATTTT.

The V and J genes are TRBV10-2 and TRBJ1-5; D possibly corresponds to TRBD1 (5 bases). From germline, CDR1 is WSHSY and CDR2 SAAADI. CDR3 length: 14 amino acids. Trimming took 6 bases from V and 2 from J, leaving 11 bases between them. CDR3: CASRARDGNQPQHF. The DNA of the CDR3 is TGCGCCAGCAGGGCCCGGGACGGCAATCAGCCCCAGCATTTT.

In its sample, this clone was seen a few times. CDR3 DNA sequence: TGTGCCACCTCAATCGGGAACCAGCCCCAGCATTTT. Protein product: CATSIGNQPQHF. The chain carries TRBV10-3 and TRBJ1-5; D is unclear. Germline CDR1 ENHRY, CDR2 SYGVKD. The CDR3 totals 12 residues. V lost 10 bases to trimming and J lost 7 bases, with 14 bases between them.

This clone was detected only a few times. The chain is built from TRBV29-1 and TRBJ1-2; no firm D call. Germline V CDR1 and CDR2: SQVTM, ANQGSEA. The CDR3 is 14 amino acids. Trimming took off 6 bases at V and 8 bases at J, with 22 bases between the two ends. In nucleotides, the CDR3 is TGCAGCGTCGCCGGCGACGGTCAGGTCGGAGGCTACACCTTC. Its translation: CSVAGDGQVGGYTF.

As regards this clone: Other DNA sequences in this specimen translate into the identical CDR3. This rearrangement joins TRBV7-2 to TRBJ2-1; 10 nucleotides align to TRBD1. Germline V CDR1 and CDR2: SGHTA, FQGNSA. The CDR3 consists of 15 residues. The V and J ends lost 5 bases and 0 bases, in that order; junction bases with no gene match: 1. This CDR3 reads CASSRQGASYNEQFF. In DNA, the CDR3 is TGTGCCAGCAGCAGACAGGGGGCCTCCTACAATGAGCAGTTCTTC.

This clone was seen more than once but under ten times. The chain recombines TRBV29-1 with TRBJ1-1; D not resolved. Germline V gene lookup returns CDR1 SQVTM and CDR2 ANQGSEA. The CDR3 covers 12 residues. With 5 bases removed from V and 3 bases from J, the gap between germline ends came to 10 bases. The CDR3 DNA follows: TGCAGCGTTTCGGAGGGTCACACTGAAGCTTTCTTT. Protein product: CSVSEGHTEAFF.

In the case of this clone: In the same sample, other DNA sequences code for this CDR3. The chain links TRBV19 to TRBJ1-1, with a possible D match to TRBD1 (5 bases). CDR3 length equals 13 residues. V was shortened by 2 bases and J by 5 bases, with 9 bases between the two germline ends. The germline gives CDR1 LNHDA, CDR2 SQIVND (reference sequence). The CDR3 reads CASSIKGDTEAFF. For the CDR3, the DNA is TGTGCCAGTAGTATAAAAGGGGATACTGAAGCTTTCTTT.

The J gene is TRBJ2-1, the V gene TRBV5-1, with D possibly matching TRBD2 (5 bases). CDR3 size: 13 residues. CDR1 and CDR2 from the germline V gene are SGHRS and YFSETQ. The V end lost 1 base, the J end lost 5 bases, and 7 bases lay between the germline ends. Here the CDR3 DNA reads TGCGCCAGCAGCTTGTTCGGGGACAATGAGCAGTTCTTC. This encodes CASSLFGDNEQFF.

This sequence joins TRBV5-4 and TRBJ2-5, with unresolved D. V lost 4 bases to trimming and J lost 5 bases, with 18 bases between them. This CDR3 contains 15 residues. Germline CDR1 and CDR2: SGHNT and YYREEE (reference sequence). CDR3 DNA: TGTGCCAGCAGCAACGCAGAAGGGCGGTGGGAGACCCAGTACTTC. Amino acid sequence: CASSNAEGRWETQYF.

This clone was observed a few times. This rearrangement joins TRBV7-9 to TRBJ1-5; D call uncertain. Per the germline V gene, CDR1 is SEHNR and CDR2 is FQNEAQ (reference sequence). V dropped 5 bases and J dropped 2 bases, with 10 bases sitting between them. This CDR3 is built from 14 residues. The CDR3 DNA reads TGTGCCAGCAGCAGTACGTTGGGCAATCAGCCCCAGCATTTT. This encodes CASSSTLGNQPQHF.

The V call is TRBV7-2, the J call TRBJ1-5; D is perhaps TRBD1 (5 bases). Trimming stripped 7 bases from V and 6 bases from J, with 16 bases between. The CDR3 length is 14 residues. The V gene's germline CDR1 is SGHTA and CDR2 FQGNSA. The CDR3 loop is CASTSPGGSQPQHF. CDR3 nucleotides: TGTGCCAGCACCTCCCCCGGGGGAAGTCAGCCCCAGCATTTT.

The chain has TRBV2 and TRBJ1-2; TRBD1 might be the D (5 bases). The CDR3 extends over 13 amino acids. Germline CDR1 and CDR2: SNHLY and FYNNEI. Trimming removed 6 bases from V and 9 bases from J, with 17 bases in between. Here the CDR3 reads CASRIPGPKSYTF. CDR3 coding DNA: TGTGCCAGCAGAATACCGGGGCCTAAGAGCTACACCTTC.

The chain employs TRBV28 and TRBJ1-2; D is unresolved. Per germline, CDR1 MDHEN and CDR2 SYDVKM. The CDR3 runs to 13 residues. V lost 6 bases and J lost 0, with 8 bases in between. CDR3 coding DNA: TGTGCCAGCAGAAGCGGGTCTAACTATGGCTACACCTTC. It translates to CASRSGSNYGYTF.

The rearrangement uses TRBV2 and TRBJ2-2; the D is unclear. CDR3 length equals 16 residues. Trimming shortened V by 0 bases and J by 3 bases, and 11 bases separated the two germline ends. Germline V gives CDR1 SNHLY, CDR2 FYNNEI. The CDR3 protein is CASSEALSGDTGELFF. For the CDR3, the DNA is TGTGCCAGCAGTGAAGCGCTTTCTGGGGACACCGGGGAGCTGTTTTTT.

This clone came up a few times. The genes are TRBV4-2 and TRBJ2-5, with TRBD2 identical over 13 bases. This CDR3 contains 17 residues. Looked up from germline, CDR1 is LGHNA and CDR2 is YNFKEQ. Unmatched junction bases numbered 3, after V lost 0 bases and J lost 2 bases. CDR3 nucleotides: TGTGCCAGCAGCCAAGATTCGACTAGCGGGGGGCAAGAGACCCAGTACTTC. Its translation is CASSQDSTSGGQETQYF.

V is TRBV5-6 and J is TRBJ2-7; D not certain. V was trimmed by 7 bases and J by 0 bases, leaving 17 bases between them. CDR3 length: 15 amino acids. Germline V lookup: CDR1 SGHDT, CDR2 YYEEEE. In nucleotides, the CDR3 is TGTGCCAGCCAAGGGATGGACCAAATCTCCTACGAGCAGTACTTC. Translating it yields CASQGMDQISYEQYF.

The DNA for the CDR3 is TGTGCCTGGAGGCCCCAGGGCGTCTACAATGAGCAGTTCTTC. Its protein is CAWRPQGVYNEQFF. V usage is TRBV30 and J usage is TRBJ2-1; weak D call: TRBD1 (5 bases). There are 14 residues in the CDR3. Trimming cost V 3 bases and J 3 bases, with 12 bases left between them. CDR1 is GTSNPN and CDR2 is SVGIG in the germline V gene (reference sequence).

This clone was detected a few times. The chain couples TRBV7-8 to TRBJ2-1, with 9 nucleotides matching TRBD2. Germline V CDR1 and CDR2: SGHVS, FQNEAQ. The J segment lost 9 bases and the V segment lost 2 bases, leaving 8 bases of the junction unmatched. This CDR3 has 15 residues. CDR3 coding DNA: TGTGCCAGCAGCTTATCTTGGCTAGCGGGACCTGAGCAGTTCTTC. Translating gives CASSLSWLAGPEQFF. The whole variable domain, remainder taken from reference TRBV7-8 and TRBJ2-1, is GAGVSQSPRYKVAKRGQDVALRCDPISGHVSLFWYQQALGQGPEFLTYFQNEAQLDKSGLPSDRFFAERPEGSVSTLKIQRTQQEDSAVYLCASSLSWLAGPEQFFGPGTRLTVL.

The V call is TRBV6-5, the J call TRBJ1-1, with no clear D. The V gene lost 9 bases and the J gene lost 1 base, with 18 bases spanning the gap. Germline V CDR1 and CDR2: MNHEY, SVGAGI. The CDR3 sequence is 15 residues long. CDR3: CASCPEFSWNTEAFF. The CDR3 DNA is TGTGCCAGTTGCCCTGAGTTTTCGTGGAACACTGAAGCTTTCTTT.

A single count supports this clone. The J gene is TRBJ2-5, the V gene TRBV23-1; 7 bases are a match to TRBD2. TRBV23-1 is placed among ORFs of uncertain function. The CDR3 is 14 amino acids. V shed 4 bases, J shed 5 bases, and the junction held 7 bases outside the gene matches. In DNA form, the CDR3 reads TGCGCCAGCAGTCCACGGGGAGGGTCTGAGACCCAGTACTTC. Protein: CASSPRGGSETQYF.

This clone has just one count. The chain uses TRBV7-2 and TRBJ2-5; no clear D. The CDR3 covers 13 residues. Germline-derived CDR1 and CDR2 are SGHTA and FQGNSA. Deletions cut 0 bases from V and 5 bases from J, with 7 bases between. CDR3: CASSLARTETQYF. CDR3 DNA sequence: TGTGCCAGCAGCTTAGCGAGGACGGAGACCCAGTACTTC.

This clone appeared a few times. V and J are TRBV18 and TRBJ2-6; a possible D gene is TRBD2 (6 bases). The germline V gene has CDR1 KGHSH and CDR2 LQKENI. There are 16 residues in the CDR3. Deletions cut 6 bases from V and 0 bases from J, with 12 bases between. CDR3 loop: CASSRDGPSGANVLTF. Written as DNA, the CDR3 is TGTGCCAGCTCGCGGGATGGCCCCTCTGGGGCCAACGTCCTGACTTTC.

The gene calls are TRBV7-2 and TRBJ1-5, with D perhaps matching TRBD1 (5 bases). The germline gives CDR1 SGHTA, CDR2 FQGNSA. V lost 5 bases to trimming and J lost 2 bases, with 13 bases between them. The CDR3 has 15 amino acids. Written as DNA, the CDR3 is TGTGCCAGCAGCCCTCGTGGGGGGGGCAATCAGCCCCAGCATTTT. Translating gives CASSPRGGGNQPQHF.

The chain is built from TRBV14 and TRBJ2-5, with D perhaps TRBD2 (5 bases). V lost 4 bases, J lost 7 bases, and 7 bases lay in between. Germline assignment: CDR1 SGHDN and CDR2 FVKESK. There are 11 residues in the CDR3. The CDR3: CASSLGGTQYF. The CDR3 nucleotides are TGTGCCAGCAGCCTCGGAGGGACCCAGTACTTC.

The chain is built from TRBV5-6 and TRBJ1-2; 7 bases align to TRBD1. This CDR3 region has 14 residues. V lost 2 bases to trimming and J lost 6 bases; unmatched junction nucleotides: 7. Germline loops: CDR1 SGHDT, CDR2 YYEEEE. The CDR3 reads CASSFTGTENGYTF. Written as DNA, the CDR3 is TGTGCCAGCAGCTTTACCGGGACAGAAAATGGCTACACCTTC. Full variable domain (remainder filled in from reference TRBV5-6 and TRBJ1-2): DAGVTQSPTHLIKTRGQQVTLRCSPKSGHDTVSWYQQALGQGPQFIFQYYEEEERQRGNFPDRFSGHQFPNYSSELNVNALLLGDSALYLCASSFTGTENGYTFGSGTRLTVV.

A few counts support this clone. The chain employs TRBV7-6 and TRBJ2-7; 7 bases align to TRBD1. The V gene end was trimmed by 5 bases and the J gene end by 4 bases; junction bases not matched to a gene: 8. Germline CDR1 and CDR2: SGHVS and FNYEAQ. CDR3 length: 14 amino acids. CDR3 sequence reads: CASSPGGQAYEQYF. The CDR3 coding sequence is TGTGCCAGCAGCCCCGGCGGACAGGCTTACGAGCAGTACTTC.

This clone appeared a few times. The CDR3 reads CASSSDGSYEQYF. In DNA, the CDR3 is TGCGCCAGCAGCTCAGACGGATCCTACGAGCAGTACTTC. The J gene is TRBJ2-7, the V gene TRBV5-1; unclear D gene. There are 13 residues in the CDR3. Germline CDR1 SGHRS, CDR2 YFSETQ. V was shortened by 3 bases and J by 1 base, with 8 bases between the two germline ends.

The V and J genes are TRBV2 and TRBJ2-7; 7 nucleotides line up with TRBD1. Germline CDR1 and CDR2: SNHLY and FYNNEI. J lost 4 bases, V lost 4 bases, and 4 bases had no gene match. CDR3 length: 13 amino acids. The CDR3 region has the DNA TGTGCCAGCAGTGGACAGGGTTTATACGAGCAGTACTTC. Translating gives CASSGQGLYEQYF.

The gene calls are TRBV29-1 and TRBJ2-5, with no clear D. The CDR3 contains 12 residues. Per the germline V gene, CDR1 is SQVTM and CDR2 is ANQGSEA. V lost 6 bases and J lost 5, with 13 bases in between. DNA of the CDR3: TGCAGCGTCTCTGACTTCCCGGAGACCCAGTACTTC. Encoded protein: CSVSDFPETQYF. Complete variable domain (other parts from reference TRBV29-1 and TRBJ2-5): SAVISQKPSRDICQRGTSLTIQCQVDSQVTMMFWYRQQPGQSLTLIATANQGSEATYESGFVIDKFPISRPNLTFSTLTVSNMSPEDSSIYLCSVSDFPETQYFGPGTRLLVL.

The V call is TRBV10-3, the J call TRBJ1-5; D possibly corresponds to TRBD1 (5 bases). V lost 0 bases and J 0 bases, leaving 21 bases between the germline ends. Germline CDR1 is ENHRY and CDR2 is SYGVKD. The CDR3 length is 20 residues. CDR3 residues: CAISESRAGEGSHSNQPQHF. The CDR3 nucleotides are TGTGCCATCAGTGAGTCAAGAGCCGGGGAGGGGTCACATAGCAATCAGCCCCAGCATTTT.

V usage is TRBV6-5 and J usage is TRBJ1-1; possible D gene TRBD1, 6 bases. The germline CDR1 and CDR2 sequences are MNHEY and SVGAGI. V shed 0 bases and J shed 7 bases, with 9 bases lying between them. This CDR3 has 13 amino acids. CDR3 region: CASSYSGGGEAFF. The CDR3 DNA is TGTGCCAGCAGTTACTCAGGGGGTGGTGAAGCTTTCTTT.